The sequence of this T cell receptor (beta chain) was determined in a study of monozygotic twins with cystic fibrosis. Study in general: Library input was 3 to 3.5 micrograms of fragmented DNA, with 15 PCR cycles.

Concerning this clone itself: Its matching antigen is unknown.

Sequenced by immunoSEQ multiplex PCR; TCRdb stores in-frame clones only, minus some. The table has fewer than 15,000 clones, 95% to 99% seen once; the top ten hold around 0.38%. Study findings and constraints: Monozygotic CF twin pairs shared significantly more nucleotide-identical clonotypes than unrelated CF individuals did. Clonality was generally low (median around 0.009), higher in the most severe patients. Co-twins had the most similar V usage for 13 of 16 pairs, J for 8.

Trimming removed 5 bases at V and 7 bases at J, with 24 bases between. The CDR3 has 16 amino acids. CDR1 is MRHNA, CDR2 SNTAGT, per germline. Sequenced: blood. The TCR originated in a girl aged 2-10 years with cystic fibrosis. The chain has TRBV6-4 and TRBJ2-7; the D call may be TRBD1 or TRBD2 (5 bases each). The CDR3 region has the DNA TGTGCCAGCAGTCCTAATCCCGGGACCCCCGCGCGGGAGCAGTACTTC. It encodes CASSPNPGTPAREQYF.